Included here is one T cell receptor beta chain sequence, with context. Its antigen is as yet unknown. V was pared by 4 bases and J by 5 bases, with 8 bases between. CDR3 length: 13 amino acids. Germline V gives CDR1 SNHLY, CDR2 FYNNEI. The data are from a study of T cell responses to AZD1222 COVID-19 vaccine. Clones were sequenced by immunoSEQ multiplex PCR, and TCRdb holds only the in-frame ones, with some missing. This table holds some 140,000 clones, around four fifths found once. Study conclusions and caveats: White British people made up most donors, females outnumbered males, and clonal diversity was possibly underestimated.

The sequence was obtained from an adult in good health. The material sequenced was peripheral blood, taken on day 0 of AZD1222 vaccination. This chain links TRBV2 with TRBJ1-4; D unresolved. DNA of the CDR3: TGTGCCAGCAGTGTTATAAGCAATGAAAAACTGTTTTTT. It is translated as CASSVISNEKLFF. The full variable domain, its missing parts supplied by reference TRBV2 and TRBJ1-4, is EPEVTQTPSHQVTQMGQEVILRCVPISNHLYFYWYRQILGQKVEFLVSFYNNEISEKSEIFDDQFSVERPDGSNFTLKIRSTKLEDSAMYFCASSVISNEKLFFGSGTQLSVL.